This T cell receptor (beta chain) comes out of a study of cytomegalovirus exposure and HLA in healthy donors. Study results and caveats: Other equally common chains were less clonally expanded than HLA-associated TCR beta chains, a later analysis showed. The CMV antigen specificity of a few CMV-associated chains was confirmed through in vitro analysis. Later on, a genetic analysis was performed. It linked a missense variant in DCLRE1C with V- and J-gene trimming of TCR beta.

The junction had 2 bases not matched to a gene; V was cut back by 3 bases and J by 4 bases. Germline V lookup: CDR1 SNHLY, CDR2 FYNNEI. CDR3 length: 13 residues. PCR used 60 Vbeta primers and 13 Jbeta primers. Sequencing used immunoSEQ multiplex PCR; TCRdb keeps in-frame clones, though not all of them. Among 60,000 to 70,000 clones listed, roughly 73% were seen once. On this clone: The antigen is undetermined.

This chain links TRBV2 with TRBJ1-2, with 7 bases that match TRBD1. This TCR was recovered from a woman in her thirties or forties in good health and CMV-seropositive. Sequencing was carried out using PBMCs. The CDR3 DNA is TGTGCCAGCAGTGACAGGGGGAGCTATGGCTACACCTTC. Its protein product is CASSDRGSYGYTF.